This TCR beta chain was found in a study of cytomegalovirus exposure and HLA in healthy donors. Study results and caveats: The sole available immune exposure information was CMV serostatus. The study flagged 150 to 200 TCR beta chains as cytomegalovirus-associated. Excluded were some V segments that proved indistinguishable, including TRBV6-2 and TRBV6-3. TCR beta V- and J-gene trimming, according to a later analysis, was linked to a missense DCLRE1C variant.

The PCR employed 60 Vbeta primers together with 13 Jbeta primers. Sequenced by immunoSEQ multiplex PCR; TCRdb stores in-frame clones only, minus some. This sample has about 170,000 clones, with 75% to 85% found just once. As concerns this clone: Its antigen is not known.

The CDR3 totals 16 residues. V dropped 3 bases and J dropped 9; count of bases not matched to a gene: 12. The germline CDR1 and CDR2 sequences are KGHSY and FQNENV. Sequencing input: PBMCs. This sequence originates from a woman aged 50 to 60 in good health and CMV-seronegative. The gene calls are TRBV16 and TRBJ1-5, with 9 bases that match TRBD1. The CDR3 bases are TGTGCCAGCAGCCACTTGGGGAAGGGACAGGGAAGGCCCCAGCATTTT. This gives the protein CASSHLGKGQGRPQHF.